Following are 19 T cell receptor beta chains from one sample sequenced in a study of response to subunit inactivated influenza vaccine (dated 2018 in TCRdb). The method was RT-PCR. The sequencer was an Illumina HiSeq 2500. TCRdb reran the public reads through fastp at Q25 and MiXCR, keeping productive beta chains. For every CDR3 protein sequence, its rows merge into one entry that carries the most common genes and DNA. The sample table contains over 750,000 distinct CDR3 sequences; only one count was recorded for over 20% of them. The ten largest clones represent 9.5% to 13% of the sample. Specimen: PBMCs from blood, collected roughly 5 days after vaccination. The receptors come from a man aged 45 to 65 who received an inactivated influenza vaccine. Donor details come from another sample of the same person, matched by shared clones.

Only a few counts were recorded for this clonotype. The chain uses TRBV20-1 and TRBJ2-5; possibly TRBD1 for D (5 bases). Trimming pared 1 base from V and 5 bases from J, leaving 11 bases between. The CDR3 has 13 residues. From germline, CDR1 is DFQATT and CDR2 SNEGSKA (reference sequence). The CDR3 nucleotides read TGCAGTGCTAGAGGGGCAGGGTTGGAGACCCAGTACTTC. This codes for CSARGAGLETQYF.

The rearrangement uses TRBV12-3 or TRBV12-4 and TRBJ1-1, with D maybe TRBD1 (5 bases). The CDR3 has 13 residues. Trimming left V 6 bases short and J 10 bases short, with 18 bases between. CDR3 amino acids: CASSNGWGETAFF. The CDR3 DNA follows: TGTGCCAGCAGCAATGGTTGGGGCGAAACAGCTTTCTTT.

This clonotype has just a few counts. The chain has TRBV18 and TRBJ1-2, with 9 bases matching TRBD1. The CDR3 length is 15 residues. The germline V gene has CDR1 KGHSH and CDR2 LQKENI. V lost 0 bases to trimming and J lost 4 bases; unmatched junction nucleotides: 3. CDR3 in DNA: TGTGCCAGCTCACCACCGACGGGACAGGGCTATGGCTACACCTTC. Translating gives CASSPPTGQGYGYTF.

This chain uses TRBV27 with TRBJ1-2; TRBD1 matches 7 bases. Germline assignment: CDR1 MNHEY and CDR2 SMNVEV (reference sequence). V shed 7 bases and J 4 bases; nucleotides not matched to a gene: 9. The CDR3 consists of 14 residues. CDR3 DNA: TGTGCCAGCAAAAGACAGGGTTCGAGCTATGGCTACACCTTC. It encodes CASKRQGSSYGYTF.

The gene calls are TRBV6-4 and TRBJ2-7, with TRBD1 as a possible D gene (6 bases). V dropped 6 bases and J dropped 3 bases, with 15 bases sitting between them. Germline CDR1 is MRHNA and CDR2 is SNTAGT. This CDR3 region has 14 residues. The CDR3: CASRKYGQFYEQYF. The CDR3 nucleotides read TGTGCCAGCAGGAAGTATGGACAGTTCTACGAGCAGTACTTC.

This clonotype has more than one count but fewer than ten. The chain recombines TRBV7-2 with TRBJ2-7; 10 positions match TRBD1. The germline V gene has CDR1 SGHTA and CDR2 FQGNSA. V gave up 5 bases and J gave up 6 bases; unmatched junction bases: 7. This CDR3 has 14 amino acids. The CDR3 DNA is TGTGCCAGCAGCCACCGACAGGGGGCAGGCGAGCAGTACTTC. Amino acid sequence: CASSHRQGAGEQYF.

The V and J genes are TRBV4-3 and TRBJ2-6; no definite D call. Trimming pared 3 bases from V and 4 bases from J, leaving 13 bases between. This CDR3 has 16 residues. Germline V gene sequence: CDR1 LGHNA, CDR2 YSLEER. The CDR3 nucleotides are TGCGCCAGCAGCCAGGGTCAAGGGTTAGGGGCCAACGTCCTGACTTTC. This gives the protein CASSQGQGLGANVLTF.

Here the CDR3 reads CSAASGGAKTQYF. The CDR3 DNA follows: TGCAGTGCCGCTAGCGGGGGGGCAAAGACCCAGTACTTC. The V and J genes are TRBV20-1 and TRBJ2-5; 12 bases map to TRBD2. The CDR3 length is 13 residues. Germline trimming cut 6 bases from V and 6 bases from J; bases unmatched to any gene: 5. Germline lookup yields CDR1 DFQATT and CDR2 SNEGSKA (reference sequence).

V gene TRBV29-1 combines with J gene TRBJ2-1; TRBD2 might be the D (6 bases). Germline-derived CDR1 and CDR2 are SQVTM and ANQGSEA. Trimming left V 4 bases short and J 2 bases short, with 15 bases between. The CDR3 covers 15 residues. The CDR3 spells CSVGGSGRPYNEQFF. In nucleotides, the CDR3 is TGCAGCGTTGGGGGGTCTGGGAGGCCCTACAATGAGCAGTTCTTC.

In this sample, this clonotype turned up a few times. The chain joins TRBV29-1 to TRBJ2-7; TRBD1 might be the D (6 bases). V was shortened by 7 bases and J by 6 bases, with 16 bases between the two germline ends. The CDR3 runs to 12 residues. Germline lookup yields CDR1 SQVTM and CDR2 ANQGSEA. CDR3 sequence (DNA): TGCAGCGCTCGGGACAACTCAGGCGAGCAGTACTTC. This gives the protein CSARDNSGEQYF.

The V gene is TRBV7-6, the J gene TRBJ1-5, with D hard to call. V gave up 1 base and J gave up 2 bases, with 6 bases separating them. Germline V gives CDR1 SGHVS, CDR2 FNYEAQ. The CDR3 covers 14 residues. CDR3 DNA: TGTGCCAGCAGCTTAGTGCCGGGCAATCAGCCCCAGCATTTT. Protein product: CASSLVPGNQPQHF.

This clonotype was detected only a few times. V gene TRBV20-1 combines with J gene TRBJ2-1, with TRBD1 matching over 12 bases. The germline V gene encodes CDR1 DFQATT and CDR2 SNEGSKA (reference sequence). The V and J ends lost 2 bases and 7 bases, in that order; junction bases with no gene match: 3. The CDR3 runs to 14 residues. In nucleotides, the CDR3 is TGCAGTGCTAGACGGGACAGGGGGCTTAATGAGCAGTTCTTC. It yields the protein CSARRDRGLNEQFF.

A few counts support this clonotype. The chain links TRBV27 to TRBJ2-2; the D gene is possibly TRBD2 (6 bases). Per germline, CDR1 MNHEY and CDR2 SMNVEV (reference sequence). The CDR3 consists of 14 residues. The ends were cut back, 7 bases at V and 6 bases at J, with 15 bases in the middle. The CDR3 region is CASKQDYRAGELFF. CDR3 in DNA: TGTGCCAGCAAACAGGACTATAGGGCCGGGGAGCTGTTTTTT.

This clonotype was found a few times. Here the CDR3 DNA reads TGTGCCAGCAGCTCGGTGGGCACGATCCCCTCCTACGAGCAGTACTTC. Amino acids: CASSSVGTIPSYEQYF. The J gene is TRBJ2-7, the V gene TRBV7-6; D remains ambiguous. V lost 4 bases, J lost 0 bases, and 16 bases lay in between. The germline gives CDR1 SGHVS, CDR2 FNYEAQ. There are 16 residues in the CDR3.

The rearrangement uses TRBV10-2 and TRBJ2-1; 9 bases are shared with TRBD2. Germline CDR1 WSHSY, CDR2 SAAADI. The J segment lost 0 bases and the V segment lost 6 bases, leaving 6 bases of the junction unmatched. The CDR3 is 16 amino acids. The chain's CDR3 is CASRAQREDSYNEQFF. In DNA, the CDR3 is TGCGCCAGCAGAGCCCAGCGGGAGGACTCCTACAATGAGCAGTTCTTC.

J is TRBJ2-3 and V is TRBV4-2, with 7 nucleotides matching TRBD2. With V trimmed by 1 base and J by 4 bases, 8 bases remained unmatched. CDR1 and CDR2 from the germline V gene are LGHNA and YNFKEQ. The CDR3 extends over 16 amino acids. DNA of the CDR3: TGTGCCAGCAGCCAAGTTAGAGCGGGGAGGGCAGATACGCAGTATTTT. It specifies CASSQVRAGRADTQYF.

This clonotype was counted ten times or more. The chain links TRBV29-1 to TRBJ1-5, with 7 bases aligning to TRBD1. This CDR3 is 14 amino acids long. The V segment lost 0 bases and the J segment 2 bases; nucleotides outside the gene matches: 1. Germline V gives CDR1 SQVTM, CDR2 ANQGSEA. CDR3 nucleotide sequence: TGCAGCGTTGAAGACGGGACAGGCAATCAGCCCCAGCATTTT. Translating gives CSVEDGTGNQPQHF.

The J gene is TRBJ2-5, the V gene TRBV4-2; D possibly matches TRBD1 or TRBD2 (5 bases each). The V and J ends lost 0 bases and 4 bases respectively, with 15 bases between them. Per the germline V gene, CDR1 is LGHNA and CDR2 is YNFKEQ. The CDR3 is 16 amino acids. The CDR3 spells CASSQDGTQVAETQYF. As DNA, the CDR3 is TGTGCCAGCAGCCAAGATGGGACCCAGGTAGCAGAGACCCAGTACTTC.

The genes are TRBV4-2 and TRBJ1-2; 7 bases map to TRBD1. J was trimmed by 6 bases and V by 0 bases; bases with no gene match: 7. This CDR3 spans 15 amino acids. Per the germline V gene, CDR1 is LGHNA and CDR2 is YNFKEQ. This chain's CDR3 is CASSQDYRGIHGYTF. In DNA form, the CDR3 reads TGTGCCAGCAGCCAAGACTACAGGGGTATCCATGGCTACACCTTC.